The entry below describes one TCR beta chain. This specimen belongs to a study of T cells expressing NK-cell markers. With the 5' RACE reads reprocessed, TCRdb shows one record per CDR3 protein and no DNA. In total, the table holds about 30,000 distinct CDR3 sequences. The CDR3 is 14 amino acids. Germline V CDR1 and CDR2: SGHDT, YYEEEE. Input material: blood T cells: a sorted CD56 or NKG2C T cell subset, CD4+ or CD8+ T cells, or bulk PBMC T cells (not recorded which). The chain has TRBV5-6 and TRBJ2-5. This receptor was obtained from a woman between 18 and 69 years old in good health. CDR3 loop: CASSLVGDPETQYF.